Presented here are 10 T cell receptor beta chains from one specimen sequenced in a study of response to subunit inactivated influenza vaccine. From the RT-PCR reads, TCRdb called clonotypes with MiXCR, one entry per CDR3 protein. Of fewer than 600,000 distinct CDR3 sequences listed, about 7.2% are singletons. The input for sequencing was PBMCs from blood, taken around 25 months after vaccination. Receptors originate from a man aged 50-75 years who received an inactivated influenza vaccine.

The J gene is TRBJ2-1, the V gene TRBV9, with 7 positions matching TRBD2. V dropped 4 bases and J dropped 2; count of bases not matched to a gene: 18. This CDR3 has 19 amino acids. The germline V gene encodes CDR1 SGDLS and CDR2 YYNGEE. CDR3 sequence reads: CASSTSRDRDYVPYNEQFF. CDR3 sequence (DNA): TGTGCCAGCAGCACTAGTAGAGACCGGGACTATGTCCCCTACAATGAGCAGTTCTTC. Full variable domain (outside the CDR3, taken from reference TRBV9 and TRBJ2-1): DSGVTQTPKHLITATGQRVTLRCSPRSGDLSVYWYQQSLDQGLQFLIQYYNGEERAKGNILERFSAQQFPDLHSELNLSSLELGDSALYFCASSTSRDRDYVPYNEQFFGPGTRLTVL.

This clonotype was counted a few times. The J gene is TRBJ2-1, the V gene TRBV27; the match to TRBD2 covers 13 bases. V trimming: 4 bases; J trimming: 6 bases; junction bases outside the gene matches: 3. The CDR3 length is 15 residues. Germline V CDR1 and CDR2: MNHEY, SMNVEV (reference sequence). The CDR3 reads CASSSGLAGANEQFF. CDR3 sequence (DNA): TGTGCCAGCAGTTCCGGACTAGCGGGGGCCAATGAGCAGTTCTTC.

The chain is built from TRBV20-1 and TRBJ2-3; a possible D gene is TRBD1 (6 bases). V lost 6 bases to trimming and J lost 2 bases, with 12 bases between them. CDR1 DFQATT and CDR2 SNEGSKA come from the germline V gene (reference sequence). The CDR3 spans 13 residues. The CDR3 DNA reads TGCAGTGCCTCGGGACACCTCACAGATACGCAGTATTTT. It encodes CSASGHLTDTQYF.

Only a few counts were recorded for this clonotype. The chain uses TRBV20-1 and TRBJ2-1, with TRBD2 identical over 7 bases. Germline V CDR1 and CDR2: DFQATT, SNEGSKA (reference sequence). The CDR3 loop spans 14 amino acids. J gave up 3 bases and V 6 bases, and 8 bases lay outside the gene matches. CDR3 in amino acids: CSADLTSSYNEQFF. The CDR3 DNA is TGCAGTGCCGACCTGACTAGCAGCTACAATGAGCAGTTCTTC.

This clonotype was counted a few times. CDR3 amino acids: CASSSVEGTDTQYF. The CDR3 DNA follows: TGTGCCAGCAGTTCGGTAGAAGGTACAGATACGCAGTATTTT. This rearrangement joins TRBV12-3 or TRBV12-4 to TRBJ2-3; D unclear. Trimming took 4 bases from V and 3 from J, leaving 11 bases between them. The CDR3 runs 14 residues.

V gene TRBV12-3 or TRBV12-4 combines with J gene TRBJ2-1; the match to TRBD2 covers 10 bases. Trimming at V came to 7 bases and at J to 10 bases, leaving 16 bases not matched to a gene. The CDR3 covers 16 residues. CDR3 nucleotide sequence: TGTGCCAGCACCAAACCGGGACTAGCGCTCCCCGGGGAGCAGTTCTTC. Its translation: CASTKPGLALPGEQFF.

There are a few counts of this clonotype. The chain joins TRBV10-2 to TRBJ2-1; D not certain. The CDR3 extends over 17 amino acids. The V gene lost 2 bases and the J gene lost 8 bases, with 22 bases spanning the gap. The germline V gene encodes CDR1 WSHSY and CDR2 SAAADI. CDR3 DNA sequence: TGCGCCAGCAGTGAGGGTGTCCCCGTCAAACCCATGGATGAGCAGTTCTTC. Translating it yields CASSEGVPVKPMDEQFF.

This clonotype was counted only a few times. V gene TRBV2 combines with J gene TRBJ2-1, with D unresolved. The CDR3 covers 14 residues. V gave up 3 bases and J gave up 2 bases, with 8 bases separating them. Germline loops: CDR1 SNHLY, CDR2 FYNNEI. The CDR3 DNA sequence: TGTGCCAGCAGTGACAGCTCTCCCTACAATGAGCAGTTCTTC. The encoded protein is CASSDSSPYNEQFF.

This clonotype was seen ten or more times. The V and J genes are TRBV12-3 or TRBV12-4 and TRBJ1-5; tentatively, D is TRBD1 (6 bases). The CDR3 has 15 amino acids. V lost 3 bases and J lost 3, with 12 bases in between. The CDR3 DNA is TGTGCCAGCAGTTTTTGGGAGGGGGACAATCAGCCCCAGCATTTT. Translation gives CASSFWEGDNQPQHF.

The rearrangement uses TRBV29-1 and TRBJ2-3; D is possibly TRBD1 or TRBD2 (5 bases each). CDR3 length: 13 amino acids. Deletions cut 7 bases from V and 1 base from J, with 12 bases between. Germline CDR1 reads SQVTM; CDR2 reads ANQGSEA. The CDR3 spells CSAMRGGTDTQYF. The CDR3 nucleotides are TGCAGCGCCATGAGGGGAGGCACAGATACGCAGTATTTT.